Listed here are 25 T cell receptor beta chains from one sample, sequenced in a study of immune evolution from preneoplasia to lung adenocarcinoma. Assay: immunoSEQ multiplex PCR; the TCRdb copy retains only in-frame clones and omits some. The table shows more than 9,000 clones, with around 82% occurring only once. Input material: FFPE minimally invasive lung adenocarcinoma tissue. The receptors come from a person in their 70s with lung adenocarcinoma.

V usage is TRBV15 and J usage is TRBJ2-2, with D possibly being TRBD2 (7 bases). Germline V gene lookup returns CDR1 LNHNV and CDR2 YYDKDF (reference sequence). Between the trimmed V and J ends, which lost 3 bases and 0 bases, there was a span of 14 bases. The CDR3 extends over 17 amino acids. The chain's CDR3 is CATSRTLGGANTGELFF. The CDR3 DNA is TGTGCCACCAGCAGGACCTTAGGGGGGGCGAACACCGGGGAGCTGTTTTTT.

The rearrangement links TRBV15 to TRBJ1-6; no definite D call. This CDR3 has 13 residues. Germline V gives CDR1 LNHNV, CDR2 YYDKDF (reference sequence). With 1 base removed from V and 10 bases from J, the gap between germline ends came to 8 bases. The CDR3, as DNA: TGTGCCACCAGCAGAGGTGAGGAGTCACCCCTCCACTTT. Protein sequence: CATSRGEESPLHF.

In this sample, this clone turned up once. V is TRBV10-3 and J is TRBJ2-7; 8 bases fit TRBD2. V was pared by 1 base and J by 3 bases, with 2 bases of the junction left unmatched. This CDR3 is 14 amino acids long. The germline CDR1 and CDR2 sequences are ENHRY and SYGVKD. DNA for the CDR3: TGTGCCATCAGTGAGTTAGCGGGAAACTACGAGCAGTACTTC. Encoded protein: CAISELAGNYEQYF.

The chain recombines TRBV4-1 with TRBJ1-1; D possibly corresponds to TRBD1 (6 bases). Germline loops: CDR1 MGHRA, CDR2 YSYEKL. This CDR3 contains 16 residues. Trimming stripped 0 bases from V and 1 base from J, with 12 bases between. Here the CDR3 reads CASSQEIRGANTEAFF. CDR3 in DNA: TGCGCCAGCAGCCAAGAAATTCGGGGGGCGAACACTGAAGCTTTCTTT.

This rearrangement joins TRBV5-1 to TRBJ2-4, with 10 bases fitting TRBD1. Germline CDR1 is SGHRS and CDR2 is YFSETQ. The V segment lost 4 bases and the J segment 9 bases; nucleotides outside the gene matches: 10. The CDR3 is 15 residues long. This CDR3 is CASSETGTGDIIQYF. Here the CDR3 DNA reads TGCGCCAGCAGCGAGACCGGGACAGGGGATATCATTCAGTACTTC.

This chain uses TRBV5-1 with TRBJ1-1; D not certain. V was cut by 0 bases and J by 6 bases, with 9 bases left in between. This CDR3 is 13 amino acids long. Germline CDR1 and CDR2: SGHRS and YFSETQ. The CDR3 is CASSLVLEAEAFF. CDR3 nucleotides: TGCGCCAGCAGCTTGGTTCTGGAGGCTGAAGCTTTCTTT.

The chain has TRBV5-1 and TRBJ1-2; D remains ambiguous. The CDR3 loop spans 14 amino acids. V lost 4 bases to trimming and J lost 10 bases, with 20 bases between them. CDR1 is SGHRS and CDR2 is YFSETQ in the germline V gene. The CDR3 here is CASSTPGVREDYTF. The CDR3 DNA sequence: TGCGCCAGCAGCACCCCCGGGGTACGGGAGGACTACACCTTC. Variable domain in full (rest from reference TRBV5-1 and TRBJ1-2): KAGVTQTPRYLIKTRGQQVTLSCSPISGHRSVSWYQQTPGQGLQFLFEYFSETQRNKGNFPGRFSGRQFSNSRSEMNVSTLELGDSALYLCASSTPGVREDYTFGSGTRLTVV.

This chain connects TRBV6-5 to TRBJ1-2; 7 positions match TRBD1. Germline V lookup: CDR1 MNHEY, CDR2 SVGAGI. The ends lost 3 bases at V and 6 bases at J; junction bases unmatched: 4. This CDR3 contains 13 residues. CDR3 coding DNA: TGTGCCAGCAGTTATAGACAGGGCCATGGCTACACCTTC. It yields the protein CASSYRQGHGYTF.

V is TRBV9 and J is TRBJ1-3; D is possibly TRBD1 (5 bases). The V gene lost 0 bases and the J gene lost 6 bases, with 10 bases spanning the gap. The germline V gene has CDR1 SGDLS and CDR2 YYNGEE. The CDR3 has 14 amino acids. Here the CDR3 DNA reads TGTGCCAGCAGCGTAGGAGTAGGGGAAAACACCATATATTTT. Translation: CASSVGVGENTIYF.

This chain links TRBV6-6 with TRBJ2-7; D unclear. CDR3 size: 13 residues. Trimming left V 6 bases short and J 5 bases short, with 14 bases between. The germline CDR1 and CDR2 sequences are MNHNY and SVGAGI (reference sequence). The CDR3 region is CASRQYWGHEQYF. In nucleotides, the CDR3 is TGTGCCAGCAGACAGTATTGGGGTCACGAGCAGTACTTC.

The CDR3 nucleotides read TGTGCCTGGAGTGTACGAGGGAGTCTCCAAGAGACCCAGTACTTC. This gives the protein CAWSVRGSLQETQYF. V gene TRBV30 combines with J gene TRBJ2-5; TRBD2 might be the D (5 bases). Between the trimmed V and J ends, which lost 0 bases and 1 base, there was a span of 12 bases. CDR1 is GTSNPN and CDR2 is SVGIG in the germline V gene (reference sequence). This CDR3 is built from 15 residues.

This clone was detected a few times. The V gene is TRBV10-3, the J gene TRBJ2-7; 11 nucleotides match TRBD2. CDR3 size: 14 residues. The trim removed 7 bases at V and 4 bases at J, leaving 6 bases unmatched. Per germline, CDR1 ENHRY and CDR2 SYGVKD. CDR3 nucleotides: TGTGCCATCACCCCGACTAGCGGGGCATACGAGCAGTACTTC. It encodes CAITPTSGAYEQYF.

As for this clone: This CDR3 is also generated by other DNA sequences in the sample. This chain joins TRBV10-3 and TRBJ2-2; the match to TRBD1 covers 8 bases. Germline V gives CDR1 ENHRY, CDR2 SYGVKD. The CDR3 consists of 16 residues. J gave up 5 bases and V 2 bases, and 7 bases lay outside the gene matches. CDR3 in amino acids: CAISEAGTGRTGELFF. In nucleotides, the CDR3 is TGTGCCATCAGTGAGGCCGGGACAGGACGGACCGGGGAGCTGTTTTTT.

This clone occurred a few times. The chain employs TRBV27 and TRBJ2-7; TRBD1 matches at 7 bases. With 5 bases clipped from V and 0 bases from J, the junction kept 4 bases outside the gene matches. Germline CDR1 reads MNHEY; CDR2 reads SMNVEV (reference sequence). The CDR3 loop spans 14 amino acids. CDR3 DNA: TGTGCCAGCAGTCTCAGACAGGGCTCCTACGAGCAGTACTTC. It translates to CASSLRQGSYEQYF.

The table lists this clone with a few counts. The chain recombines TRBV4-1 with TRBJ2-7; TRBD2 matches 7 bases. The CDR3 is 13 residues long. V dropped 5 bases and J dropped 7; count of bases not matched to a gene: 8. Germline V CDR1 and CDR2: MGHRA, YSYEKL. CDR3 amino acids: CASSVAGLREQYF. As DNA, the CDR3 is TGCGCCAGCAGCGTAGCGGGCCTCAGAGAGCAGTACTTC.

Details on this clone: The germline gene is not matched at one end of the junction; a read error may be the cause. CDR3 nucleotides: TGTGCCAGCGGTTTAATCGGACAGGGCCAGCCCCAGCATTTT. It encodes CASGLIGQGQPQHF. The V call is TRBV28, the J call TRBJ1-5; 8 bases align to TRBD1. Germline lookup yields CDR1 MDHEN and CDR2 SYDVKM. CDR3 length equals 14 residues.

This chain links TRBV11-2 with TRBJ2-1; TRBD2 matches 8 bases. CDR1 and CDR2 (germline): SGHAT, FQNNGV. After removal of 6 bases from V and 7 bases from J, the junction contained 11 bases not matched to a gene. This CDR3 has 15 amino acids. In DNA, the CDR3 is TGTGCCAGCAGATCAATAGCGGGGAGGGGAAATGAGCAGTTCTTC. Amino acids: CASRSIAGRGNEQFF.

This clone was recorded a few times. V and J are TRBV4-1 and TRBJ2-1, with D perhaps matching TRBD1 (5 bases). The germline V gene encodes CDR1 MGHRA and CDR2 YSYEKL. The CDR3 has 15 residues. V was trimmed by 4 bases and J by 3 bases, leaving 13 bases between them. The CDR3 protein is CASSREPRDYNEQFF. The CDR3 region has the DNA TGCGCCAGCAGCCGCGAGCCCAGGGACTACAATGAGCAGTTCTTC.

This chain links TRBV15 with TRBJ2-1; 10 positions match TRBD1. CDR3 length: 19 residues. The V gene's germline CDR1 is LNHNV and CDR2 YYDKDF (reference sequence). The V and J ends lost 0 bases and 10 bases, in that order; junction bases with no gene match: 18. CDR3 sequence: CATSREGALWDRGQEEQFF. The CDR3 DNA reads as TGTGCCACCAGCAGAGAGGGGGCGTTGTGGGACAGGGGCCAGGAGGAGCAGTTCTTC. Looking up the rest from reference TRBV15 and TRBJ2-1 gives the full variable domain: DAMVIQNPRYQVTQFGKPVTLSCSQTLNHNVMYWYQQKSSQAPKLLFHYYDKDFNNEADTPDNFQSRRPNTSFCFLDIRSPGLGDTAMYLCATSREGALWDRGQEEQFFGPGTRLTVL.

Written as DNA, the CDR3 is TGTGCCAGCAGCCGGGGGGGCCCCTACAATGAGCAGTTCTTC. The encoded protein is CASSRGGPYNEQFF. The J gene is TRBJ2-1, the V gene TRBV28, with 8 bases matching TRBD2. The CDR3 extends over 14 amino acids. V gave up 6 bases and J gave up 2 bases; unmatched junction bases: 3. Germline V gives CDR1 MDHEN, CDR2 SYDVKM.

The CDR3 nucleotides read TGTGCCAGCGGCAGAAACACCATATATTTT. The encoded protein is CASGRNTIYF. The chain joins TRBV5-6 to TRBJ1-3; D is uncertain. Looked up from germline, CDR1 is SGHDT and CDR2 is YYEEEE. The length of the CDR3 is 10 residues. The V gene lost 7 bases and the J gene lost 5 bases, with 4 bases spanning the gap.

The chain recombines TRBV18 with TRBJ1-5; 7 bases fit TRBD1. V lost 2 bases and J lost 4; bases outside the gene matches: 8. Germline V gives CDR1 KGHSH, CDR2 LQKENI. The CDR3 is 16 residues long. The CDR3 DNA reads TGTGCCAGCTCACCAGGGACAGAATCGGTAAATCAGCCCCAGCATTTT. Residues: CASSPGTESVNQPQHF.

This clone appeared once. The rearrangement joins TRBV30 to TRBJ1-6; D not resolved. V dropped 4 bases and J dropped 7 bases, with 11 bases sitting between them. The CDR3 length is 13 residues. The germline gives CDR1 GTSNPN, CDR2 SVGIG (reference sequence). The CDR3 protein is CAWIPRRNSPLHF. The CDR3 nucleotides are TGTGCCTGGATTCCCCGACGCAATTCACCCCTCCACTTT.

The rearrangement uses TRBV30 and TRBJ1-5; no clear D. V was shortened by 2 bases and J by 0 bases, with 5 bases between the two germline ends. Germline assignment: CDR1 GTSNPN and CDR2 SVGIG (reference sequence). This CDR3 is built from 13 residues. The CDR3 DNA is TGTGCCTGGAGTACCGGTAGCAATCAGCCCCAGCATTTT. It is translated as CAWSTGSNQPQHF.

V and J are TRBV5-8 and TRBJ1-4, with 7 bases matching TRBD1. V shed 5 bases, J shed 3 bases, and the junction held 10 bases outside the gene matches. CDR3 length equals 16 residues. Per germline, CDR1 SGHTS and CDR2 YDEGEE. The CDR3 nucleotides read TGTGCCAGCAGGTCCCGACAGGGAAGCGCTAATGAAAAACTGTTTTTT. Residues: CASRSRQGSANEKLFF. Looking up the rest from reference TRBV5-8 and TRBJ1-4 gives the full variable domain: EAGVTQSPTHLIKTRGQQATLRCSPISGHTSVYWYQQALGLGLQFLLWYDEGEERNRGNFPPRFSGRQFPNYSSELNVNALELEDSALYLCASRSRQGSANEKLFFGSGTQLSVL.